These 25 T cell receptor beta chains were all obtained from the same sample, sequenced in a study of blood T cell repertoires in COVID-19. Clones were read by immunoSEQ multiplex PCR, and TCRdb kept only the in-frame ones, dropping some. This sample has approximately 150,000 clones, with 88% found just once. The sequencing sample was made of peripheral blood. Every receptor here comes from a woman between 45 and 65 years old with acute or convalescent COVID-19.

The gene calls are TRBV6-5 and TRBJ2-5; 12 bases match TRBD2. The V gene's germline CDR1 is MNHEY and CDR2 SVGAGI. The length of the CDR3 is 14 residues. Trimming cost V 6 bases and J 5 bases; bases outside gene matches: 4. Here the CDR3 reads CASRLGLAGETQYF. The CDR3 region has the DNA TGTGCCAGCAGACTCGGACTAGCGGGGGAGACCCAGTACTTC.

The chain recombines TRBV2 with TRBJ1-5; D might be TRBD1 (6 bases). CDR1 and CDR2 from the germline V gene are SNHLY and FYNNEI. With 6 bases removed from V and 0 bases from J, the gap between germline ends came to 9 bases. CDR3 size: 14 residues. The CDR3 DNA sequence: TGTGCCAGCAGACGGGACACTAGCAATCAGCCCCAGCATTTT. Translation: CASRRDTSNQPQHF.

The gene calls are TRBV7-2 and TRBJ2-7; 8 bases fit TRBD1. Trimming took 5 bases from V and 2 from J; bases not matched to a gene: 5. Germline assignment: CDR1 SGHTA and CDR2 FQGNSA. The CDR3 length is 14 residues. The CDR3 bases are TGTGCCAGCAGCCTTGGACAGGGAACCTACGAGCAGTACTTC. This encodes CASSLGQGTYEQYF.

This chain joins TRBV18 and TRBJ1-1; weak D call: TRBD1 (6 bases). Between the trimmed V and J ends, which lost 3 bases and 1 base, there was a span of 12 bases. Germline CDR1 and CDR2: KGHSH and LQKENI. This CDR3 spans 15 amino acids. CDR3 DNA sequence: TGTGCCAGCTCACCTCTCCCAGGGGAGAACACTGAAGCTTTCTTT. This codes for CASSPLPGENTEAFF.

The CDR3 sequence is CASSPPTGGGETQYF. The DNA for the CDR3 is TGCGCCAGCAGCCCCCCGACAGGGGGTGGAGAGACCCAGTACTTC. J is TRBJ2-5 and V is TRBV5-1; 9 bases align to TRBD1. The CDR3 runs to 15 residues. The junction had 8 bases not matched to a gene; V was cut back by 4 bases and J by 4 bases. CDR1 is SGHRS, CDR2 YFSETQ, per germline. Based on the CDR3 plus reference TRBV5-1 and TRBJ2-5, the full variable domain is KAGVTQTPRYLIKTRGQQVTLSCSPISGHRSVSWYQQTPGQGLQFLFEYFSETQRNKGNFPGRFSGRQFSNSRSEMNVSTLELGDSALYLCASSPPTGGGETQYFGPGTRLLVL.

The genes are TRBV27 and TRBJ1-5; D unclear. V lost 4 bases to trimming and J lost 7 bases, with 11 bases between them. Germline CDR1 is MNHEY and CDR2 is SMNVEV (reference sequence). The CDR3 spans 13 residues. This CDR3 reads CASSYGVRQPQHF. The CDR3, as DNA: TGTGCCAGCAGTTACGGGGTGCGGCAGCCCCAGCATTTT.

The chain carries TRBV6-1 and TRBJ2-7; 13 bases match TRBD2. CDR1 MNHNS and CDR2 SASEGT come from the germline V gene. The V gene end was trimmed by 4 bases and the J gene end by 0 bases; junction bases not matched to a gene: 6. The CDR3 has 17 residues. The DNA for the CDR3 is TGTGCCAGCAGTGGGGGACTAGCGGGAAGGAACTCCTACGAGCAGTACTTC. Translating it yields CASSGGLAGRNSYEQYF.

The chain is built from TRBV6-5 and TRBJ2-5; 11 bases match TRBD1. Unmatched junction bases numbered 7, after V lost 8 bases and J lost 5 bases. Germline V gene data show CDR1 as MNHEY and CDR2 as SVGAGI. This CDR3 is built from 14 residues. Written as DNA, the CDR3 is TGTGCCAGCGCAGGACAGGGGGCTCGGGAGACCCAGTACTTC. Its protein is CASAGQGARETQYF.

This clone was recorded a few times. V is TRBV25-1 and J is TRBJ1-6, with D maybe TRBD1 (6 bases). Deletions cut 4 bases from V and 8 bases from J, with 15 bases between. In germline, CDR1 is MGHDK, CDR2 SYGVNS. The CDR3 has 15 amino acids. The CDR3 sequence is CASSVAGQGDSPLHF. The CDR3 nucleotides read TGTGCCAGCAGTGTAGCGGGACAAGGAGATTCACCCCTCCACTTT.

The chain couples TRBV3-1 (or the pseudogene TRBV3-2) to TRBJ2-2, with 9 nucleotides matching TRBD1. CDR1 LGHDT and CDR2 YNNKEL come from the germline V gene (reference sequence). V was clipped by 1 base and J by 5 bases; unmatched bases: 5. The CDR3 is made up of 16 amino acids. CDR3 region: CASSQAGTGRTGELFF. The CDR3 region has the DNA TGTGCCAGCAGCCAAGCCGGGACAGGGAGGACCGGGGAGCTGTTTTTT.

J is TRBJ1-5 and V is TRBV19; 9 bases match TRBD1. Trimming at V came to 5 bases and at J to 7 bases, leaving 6 bases not matched to a gene. This CDR3 contains 14 residues. From germline, CDR1 is LNHDA and CDR2 SQIVND (reference sequence). CDR3 sequence: CASSSTGGGQPQHF. The CDR3 DNA reads as TGTGCCAGTAGTTCAACAGGGGGCGGACAGCCCCAGCATTTT.

This clone is a singleton in its sample. The chain employs TRBV20-1 and TRBJ2-4; 9 bases line up with TRBD2. V was clipped by 3 bases and J by 4 bases; unmatched bases: 7. The CDR3 has 15 residues. Looked up from germline, CDR1 is DFQATT and CDR2 is SNEGSKA (reference sequence). CDR3 sequence reads: CSASSPSGVKNIQYF. For the CDR3, the DNA is TGCAGTGCTAGTTCTCCTAGCGGGGTGAAAAACATTCAGTACTTC.

The rearrangement links TRBV2 to TRBJ2-1; 10 bases are shared with TRBD2. Trimming cost V 7 bases and J 7 bases; bases outside gene matches: 7. The germline V gene has CDR1 SNHLY and CDR2 FYNNEI. The CDR3 has 14 amino acids. The CDR3 DNA follows: TGTGCCAGCAATAGGGCTAGCGGGAGTAATGAGCAGTTCTTC. Protein sequence: CASNRASGSNEQFF.

The CDR3 region is CASSKRDNVNTEAFF. The CDR3 DNA is TGTGCCAGCAGCAAGAGGGACAACGTGAACACTGAAGCTTTCTTT. This chain connects TRBV6-1 to TRBJ1-1; TRBD1 might be the D (6 bases). Per the germline V gene, CDR1 is MNHNS and CDR2 is SASEGT. Trimming cost V 6 bases and J 0 bases, with 14 bases left between them. The CDR3 totals 15 residues.

CDR3: CASSIRHRGTQYF. The CDR3 DNA sequence: TGTGCCAGTAGTATAAGGCACCGAGGGACCCAGTACTTC. The rearrangement joins TRBV19 to TRBJ2-5, with D hard to call. This CDR3 is built from 13 residues. V was clipped by 2 bases and J by 7 bases, with 11 bases between them. Germline V gene data show CDR1 as LNHDA and CDR2 as SQIVND (reference sequence).

As DNA, the CDR3 is TGTGCCAGCAGTAAGACTAGCGGGGGGACCGGGGAGCTGTTTTTT. As protein: CASSKTSGGTGELFF. The rearrangement links TRBV6-5 to TRBJ2-2; 13 nucleotides align to TRBD2. Trimming took 5 bases from V and 5 from J; bases not matched to a gene: 2. CDR1 and CDR2 from the germline V gene are MNHEY and SVGAGI. The CDR3 loop spans 15 amino acids.

J is TRBJ2-6 and V is TRBV6-6, with D hard to call. V lost 8 bases to trimming and J lost 2 bases, with 7 bases between them. This CDR3 contains 13 residues. Per germline, CDR1 MNHNY and CDR2 SVGAGI (reference sequence). CDR3 in DNA: TGTGCCAGCGAGGTGGCTGGGGCCAACGTCCTGACTTTC. Translated, it gives CASEVAGANVLTF.

CDR3 loop: CASSFQGGAGQYF. In DNA form, the CDR3 reads TGTGCCAGCAGTTTCCAAGGAGGGGCAGGGCAGTACTTC. The chain uses TRBV27 and TRBJ2-7; D perhaps matches TRBD2 (6 bases). The CDR3 is made up of 13 amino acids. V lost 3 bases to trimming and J lost 9 bases, with 15 bases between them. The germline V gene has CDR1 MNHEY and CDR2 SMNVEV (reference sequence).

This chain uses TRBV24-1 with TRBJ2-7; possible D gene TRBD2, 6 bases. Germline CDR1 and CDR2: KGHDR and SFDVKD. V was pared by 1 base and J by 3 bases, with 15 bases between. The CDR3 length is 16 residues. CDR3 in amino acids: CATSDFSGLLNYEQYF. The CDR3 region has the DNA TGTGCCACCAGTGATTTCTCCGGACTACTTAACTACGAGCAGTACTTC.

The J gene is TRBJ2-1, the V gene TRBV6-1, with 7 bases fitting TRBD2. The CDR3 contains 17 residues. With V trimmed by 7 bases and J by 3 bases, 15 bases remained unmatched. The V gene's germline CDR1 is MNHNS and CDR2 SASEGT. CDR3 sequence (DNA): TGTGCCAGCAATGAGCTAGCGGAGGTCCGGTTCTACAATGAGCAGTTCTTC. It is translated as CASNELAEVRFYNEQFF.

The V call is TRBV24-1, the J call TRBJ2-7; a possible D gene is TRBD2 (6 bases). The CDR3 sequence is 16 residues long. Trimming removed 4 bases from V and 7 bases from J, with 22 bases in between. Germline CDR1 is KGHDR and CDR2 is SFDVKD. CDR3: CATSEPGRASGEEQYF. The CDR3 DNA is TGTGCCACCAGTGAGCCGGGCAGGGCCTCGGGGGAGGAGCAGTACTTC.

This sequence joins TRBV6-4 and TRBJ1-2; D remains unclear. Trimming shortened V by 0 bases and J by 2 bases, and 4 bases separated the two germline ends. Germline V CDR1 and CDR2: MRHNA, SNTAGT. The CDR3 has 13 amino acids. The CDR3 DNA reads TGTGCCAGCAGTGACTCCCCAAACTATGGCTACACCTTC. Translated: CASSDSPNYGYTF.

The count of this clone is one. The CDR3 DNA sequence: TGCGCCAGCAGCTTGCTAGCGAACACCGGGGAGCTGTTTTTT. Protein sequence: CASSLLANTGELFF. V and J are TRBV5-1 and TRBJ2-2; no clear D gene. The CDR3 runs to 14 residues. The V end was cut by 1 base, the J end by 0 bases, with 4 bases between. Germline CDR1 and CDR2: SGHRS and YFSETQ.

The CDR3 DNA sequence: TGCGCCAGCAGCCAAGATCGGGACAGGGTATTTTCACCCCTCCACTTT. Translation gives CASSQDRDRVFSPLHF. The chain carries TRBV4-1 and TRBJ1-6, with 9 bases identical to TRBD1. Germline V CDR1 and CDR2: MGHRA, YSYEKL. This CDR3 is 16 amino acids long. The V and J ends lost 0 bases and 9 bases, in that order; junction bases with no gene match: 6.

This chain links TRBV14 with TRBJ2-5; perhaps TRBD1 as D (5 bases). Germline CDR1 and CDR2: SGHDN and FVKESK. This CDR3 is built from 17 residues. Trimming pared 1 base from V and 1 base from J, leaving 16 bases between. The CDR3 DNA reads TGTGCCAGCAGCCAAGTTCTCCCCACTCAGGGCCAAGAGACCCAGTACTTC. Its translation: CASSQVLPTQGQETQYF.